These 15 T cell receptor beta chains came from one sample sequenced in a study of shared clonotypes between healthy human individuals. Using immunoSEQ multiplex PCR, the repertoire was profiled, and TCRdb retains in-frame clones only, with some absent. Of under 650,000 clones in the sample, around 96% were seen once. What was sequenced was naive CD4+ T cells sorted from blood. Described subset: CD45RA+ positively selected. The source is a woman younger than 45 in good health.

This chain uses TRBV5-1 with TRBJ2-6, with D unclear. Germline CDR1 SGHRS, CDR2 YFSETQ. The CDR3 has 14 residues. The ends were cut back, 2 bases at V and 4 bases at J, with 7 bases in the middle. The DNA of the CDR3 is TGCGCCAGCAGCTTCGGTGGAGGGGCCAACGTCCTGACTTTC. The encoded protein is CASSFGGGANVLTF.

The chain uses TRBV28 and TRBJ2-1, with 10 bases lining up with TRBD2. CDR1 is MDHEN and CDR2 is SYDVKM in the germline V gene. The CDR3 consists of 17 residues. V shed 3 bases and J 8 bases; nucleotides not matched to a gene: 13. The CDR3 spells CASSFSGRALFVDEQFF. CDR3 bases: TGTGCCAGCAGTTTCAGCGGGAGGGCCCTCTTTGTCGATGAGCAGTTCTTC.

The chain carries TRBV18 and TRBJ2-7; maybe TRBD1 (5 bases). The CDR3 has 15 amino acids. Germline V gene data show CDR1 as KGHSH and CDR2 as LQKENI. V was clipped by 4 bases and J by 0 bases, with 13 bases between them. CDR3 loop: CASSLGQALSYEQYF. The CDR3 coding sequence is TGTGCCAGCTCACTCGGACAAGCGCTCTCCTACGAGCAGTACTTC.

This clone showed up just once. This chain links TRBV18 with TRBJ2-5, with 10 bases fitting TRBD2. There are 20 residues in the CDR3. Germline CDR1 and CDR2: KGHSH and LQKENI. V lost 6 bases to trimming and J lost 1 base; unmatched junction nucleotides: 20. The CDR3 sequence: CASSSNAVSTLAGTQETQYF. The CDR3 bases are TGTGCCAGCTCCTCGAATGCCGTGAGTACACTAGCGGGAACCCAAGAGACCCAGTACTTC.

The V gene is TRBV7-2, the J gene TRBJ2-3; D remains unclear. The CDR3 sequence is 12 residues long. Looked up from germline, CDR1 is SGHTA and CDR2 is FQGNSA. The V end lost 2 bases, the J end lost 10 bases, and 10 bases lay between the germline ends. In DNA, the CDR3 is TGTGCCAGCAGCTTACGGAATAAGGCGCAGTATTTT. Translating it yields CASSLRNKAQYF. The complete variable domain, with remaining parts taken from reference TRBV7-2 and TRBJ2-3, reads GAGVSQSPSNKVTEKGKDVELRCDPISGHTALYWYRQSLGQGLEFLIYFQGNSAPDKSGLPSDRFSAERTGGSVSTLTIQRTQQEDSAVYLCASSLRNKAQYFGPGTRLTVL.

The chain links TRBV2 to TRBJ1-5; D uncertain. V lost 7 bases and J 0 bases, leaving 13 bases between the germline ends. The CDR3 runs to 15 residues. Germline assignment: CDR1 SNHLY and CDR2 FYNNEI. The CDR3 loop is CASTQGPLSNQPQHF. The CDR3 DNA sequence: TGTGCCAGCACCCAAGGGCCACTTAGCAATCAGCCCCAGCATTTT.

V gene TRBV27 combines with J gene TRBJ2-3; a possible D gene is TRBD2 (5 bases). CDR1 is MNHEY, CDR2 SMNVEV, per germline (reference sequence). V was clipped by 2 bases and J by 7 bases, with 13 bases between them. The CDR3 has 14 residues. CDR3 protein: CASSLEGGEHTQYF. In DNA form, the CDR3 reads TGTGCCAGCAGTTTAGAGGGTGGCGAGCATACGCAGTATTTT.

Of note for this clone: Different DNA sequences within this sample yield the same CDR3. The chain links TRBV18 to TRBJ2-6; the D is unclear. V was pared by 3 bases and J by 0 bases, with 3 bases between. This CDR3 has 14 residues. From germline, CDR1 is KGHSH and CDR2 LQKENI. CDR3 sequence reads: CASSPPSGANVLTF. CDR3 coding DNA: TGTGCCAGCTCACCGCCCTCTGGGGCCAACGTCCTGACTTTC. The full variable domain, rest sourced from reference TRBV18 and TRBJ2-6, is NAGVMQNPRHLVRRRGQEARLRCSPMKGHSHVYWYRQLPEEGLKFMVYLQKENIIDESGMPKERFSAEFPKEGPSILRIQQVVRGDSAAYFCASSPPSGANVLTFGAGSRLTVL.

This chain joins TRBV4-1 and TRBJ1-2; D is perhaps TRBD1 (5 bases). The CDR3 sequence is 13 residues long. Trimming took off 8 bases at V and 0 bases at J, with 10 bases between the two ends. CDR1 MGHRA and CDR2 YSYEKL come from the germline V gene. The CDR3 protein is CASGDWTNYGYTF. CDR3 sequence (DNA): TGCGCCAGCGGGGACTGGACTAACTATGGCTACACCTTC.

V is TRBV19 and J is TRBJ2-4; D is unclear. V was cut by 1 base and J by 4 bases, with 14 bases left in between. CDR1 and CDR2 from the germline V gene are LNHDA and SQIVND (reference sequence). The CDR3 consists of 16 residues. The CDR3 loop reads CASSIVGISTKNIQYF. The CDR3 nucleotides are TGTGCCAGTAGTATAGTGGGGATCTCTACGAAAAACATTCAGTACTTC.

The chain links TRBV29-1 to TRBJ2-7; D remains ambiguous. Trimming removed 4 bases from V and 3 bases from J, with 13 bases in between. The length of the CDR3 is 13 residues. From germline, CDR1 is SQVTM and CDR2 ANQGSEA. The CDR3 loop reads CSVGSSRSYEQYF. The CDR3 DNA is TGCAGCGTTGGATCAAGCAGGAGCTACGAGCAGTACTTC.

CDR3 sequence reads: CAWSVAAGTTYEQYF. CDR3 in DNA: TGTGCCTGGAGTGTAGCGGCGGGGACTACCTACGAGCAGTACTTC. The chain combines TRBV30 with TRBJ2-7, with 7 bases that match TRBD2. With V trimmed by 0 bases and J by 2 bases, 7 bases remained unmatched. CDR1 is GTSNPN and CDR2 is SVGIG in the germline V gene (reference sequence). This CDR3 region has 15 residues.

V is TRBV5-6 and J is TRBJ2-7; the D call may be TRBD1 or TRBD2 (5 bases each). Trimming left V 0 bases short and J 0 bases short, with 10 bases between. The CDR3 loop spans 15 amino acids. Germline values: CDR1 SGHDT, CDR2 YYEEEE. CDR3 bases: TGTGCCAGCAGCTTGGTGGGGGACCTCTCCTACGAGCAGTACTTC. It encodes CASSLVGDLSYEQYF.

The J gene is TRBJ2-7, the V gene TRBV27, with 10 bases lining up with TRBD2. CDR1 and CDR2 (germline): MNHEY, SMNVEV (reference sequence). The CDR3 has 16 residues. Unmatched junction bases numbered 11, after V lost 5 bases and J lost 4 bases. CDR3: CASSLTASGSAYEQYF. In DNA, the CDR3 is TGTGCCAGCAGTCTGACGGCTAGCGGGAGTGCTTACGAGCAGTACTTC.

On this clone itself: Other DNA sequences of this sample code for an identical CDR3. Here the CDR3 reads CASSFGGETQYF. CDR3 bases: TGCGCCAGCAGCTTTGGCGGAGAGACCCAGTACTTC. The chain recombines TRBV5-1 with TRBJ2-5; no firm D call. The CDR3 sequence is 12 residues long. Germline-derived CDR1 and CDR2 are SGHRS and YFSETQ. Trimming pared 2 bases from V and 4 bases from J, leaving 6 bases between.